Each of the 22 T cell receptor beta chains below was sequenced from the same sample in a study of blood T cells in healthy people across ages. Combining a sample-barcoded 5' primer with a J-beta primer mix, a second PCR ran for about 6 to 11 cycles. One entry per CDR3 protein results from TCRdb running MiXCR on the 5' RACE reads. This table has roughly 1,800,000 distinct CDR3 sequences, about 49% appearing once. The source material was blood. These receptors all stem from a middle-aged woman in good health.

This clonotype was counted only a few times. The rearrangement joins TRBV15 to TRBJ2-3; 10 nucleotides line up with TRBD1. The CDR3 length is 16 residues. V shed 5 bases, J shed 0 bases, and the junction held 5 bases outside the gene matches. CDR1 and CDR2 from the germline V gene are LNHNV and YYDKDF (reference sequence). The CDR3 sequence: CATSAWTGGSTDTQYF. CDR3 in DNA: TGTGCCACCAGCGCCTGGACAGGGGGAAGCACAGATACGCAGTATTTT.

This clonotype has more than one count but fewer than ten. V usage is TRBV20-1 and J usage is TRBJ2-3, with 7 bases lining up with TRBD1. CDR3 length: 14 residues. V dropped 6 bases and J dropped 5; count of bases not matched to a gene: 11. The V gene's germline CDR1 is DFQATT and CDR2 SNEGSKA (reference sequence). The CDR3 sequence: CSADTGVRVDTQYF. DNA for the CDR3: TGCAGTGCCGACACAGGGGTTCGTGTAGATACGCAGTATTTT.

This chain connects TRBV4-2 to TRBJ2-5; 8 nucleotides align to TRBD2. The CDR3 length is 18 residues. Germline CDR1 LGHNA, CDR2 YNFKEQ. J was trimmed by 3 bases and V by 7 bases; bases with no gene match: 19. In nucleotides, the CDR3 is TGTGCCAGCAACCTATCCGGGGCAGCGGGGGCCGCGAAAGAGACCCAGTACTTC. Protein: CASNLSGAAGAAKETQYF.

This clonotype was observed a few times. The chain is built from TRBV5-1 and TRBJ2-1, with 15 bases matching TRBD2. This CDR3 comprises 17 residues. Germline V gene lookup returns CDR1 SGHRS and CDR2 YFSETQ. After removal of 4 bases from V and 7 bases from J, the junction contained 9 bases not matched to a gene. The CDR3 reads CASSGTSGGYSWNEQFF. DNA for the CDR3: TGCGCCAGCAGCGGGACTAGCGGGGGGTACTCGTGGAATGAGCAGTTCTTC.

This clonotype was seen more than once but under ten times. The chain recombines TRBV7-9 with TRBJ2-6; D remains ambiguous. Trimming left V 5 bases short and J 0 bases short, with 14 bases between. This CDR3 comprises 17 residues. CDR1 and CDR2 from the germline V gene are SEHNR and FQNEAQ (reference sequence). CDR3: CASSEALATSGANVLTF. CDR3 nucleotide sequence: TGTGCCAGCAGCGAGGCCCTCGCTACCTCTGGGGCCAACGTCCTGACTTTC.

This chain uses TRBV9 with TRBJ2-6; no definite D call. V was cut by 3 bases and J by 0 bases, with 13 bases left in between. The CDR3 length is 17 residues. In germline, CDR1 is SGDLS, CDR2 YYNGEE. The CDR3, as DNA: TGTGCCAGCAGCGGGGCCCTTTCTTACTCTGGGGCCAACGTCCTGACTTTC. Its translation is CASSGALSYSGANVLTF.

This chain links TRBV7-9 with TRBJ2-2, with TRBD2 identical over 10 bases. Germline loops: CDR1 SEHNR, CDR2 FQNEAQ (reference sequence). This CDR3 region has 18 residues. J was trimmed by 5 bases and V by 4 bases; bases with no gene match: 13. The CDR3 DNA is TGTGCCAGCAGCTCCCGACCGACTAGCGGGCCACTTACCGGGGAGCTGTTTTTT. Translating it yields CASSSRPTSGPLTGELFF.

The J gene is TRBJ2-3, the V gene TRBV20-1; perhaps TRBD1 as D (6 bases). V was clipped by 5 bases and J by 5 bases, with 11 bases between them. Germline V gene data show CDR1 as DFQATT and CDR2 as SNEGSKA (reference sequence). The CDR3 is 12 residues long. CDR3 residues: CSASSQGDTQYF. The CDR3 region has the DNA TGCAGTGCTTCTTCACAGGGAGATACGCAGTATTTT.

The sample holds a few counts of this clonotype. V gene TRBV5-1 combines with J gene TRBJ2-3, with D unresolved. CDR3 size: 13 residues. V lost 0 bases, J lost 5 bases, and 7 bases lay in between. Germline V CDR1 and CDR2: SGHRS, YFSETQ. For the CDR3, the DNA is TGCGCCAGCAGCTTGGGGAACAGAGATACGCAGTATTTT. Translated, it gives CASSLGNRDTQYF.

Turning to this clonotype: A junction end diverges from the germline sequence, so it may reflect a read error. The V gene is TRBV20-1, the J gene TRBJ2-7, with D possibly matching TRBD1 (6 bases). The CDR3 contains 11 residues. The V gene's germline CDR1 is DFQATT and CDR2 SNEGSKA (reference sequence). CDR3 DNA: TGCAGTGCTAGGGACAGCTACAAGCAGTACTTC. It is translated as CSARDSYKQYF.

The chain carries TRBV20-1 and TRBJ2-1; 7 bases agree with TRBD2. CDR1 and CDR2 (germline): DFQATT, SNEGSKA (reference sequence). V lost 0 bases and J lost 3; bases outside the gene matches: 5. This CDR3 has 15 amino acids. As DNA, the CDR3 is TGCAGTGCTAGAGATTCGGGGGGTCTCTACAATGAGCAGTTCTTC. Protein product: CSARDSGGLYNEQFF.

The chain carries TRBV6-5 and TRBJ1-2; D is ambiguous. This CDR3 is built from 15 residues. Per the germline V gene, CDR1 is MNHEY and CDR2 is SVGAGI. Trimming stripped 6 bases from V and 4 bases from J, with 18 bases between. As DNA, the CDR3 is TGTGCCAGCAGCGACCTTTTGGGGAACGGCTATGGCTACACCTTC. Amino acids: CASSDLLGNGYGYTF.

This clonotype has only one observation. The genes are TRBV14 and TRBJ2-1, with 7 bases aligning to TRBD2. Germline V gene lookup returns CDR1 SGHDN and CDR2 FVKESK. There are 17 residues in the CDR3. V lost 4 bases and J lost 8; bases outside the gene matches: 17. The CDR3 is CASSRFEAGPPLYEQFF. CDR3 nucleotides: TGTGCCAGCAGCCGATTCGAAGCGGGGCCCCCCTTGTATGAGCAGTTCTTC.

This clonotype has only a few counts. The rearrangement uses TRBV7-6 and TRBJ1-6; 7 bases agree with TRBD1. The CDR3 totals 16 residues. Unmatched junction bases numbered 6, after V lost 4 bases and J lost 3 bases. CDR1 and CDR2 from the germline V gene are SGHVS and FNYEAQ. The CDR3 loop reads CASSSGGDSYNSPLHF. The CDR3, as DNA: TGTGCCAGCAGCTCAGGCGGGGACAGCTATAATTCACCCCTCCACTTT. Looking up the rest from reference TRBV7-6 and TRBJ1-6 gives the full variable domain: GAGVSQSPRYKVTKRGQDVALRCDPISGHVSLYWYRQALGQGPEFLTYFNYEAQQDKSGLPNDRFSAERPEGSISTLTIQRTEQRDSAMYRCASSSGGDSYNSPLHFGNGTRLTVT.

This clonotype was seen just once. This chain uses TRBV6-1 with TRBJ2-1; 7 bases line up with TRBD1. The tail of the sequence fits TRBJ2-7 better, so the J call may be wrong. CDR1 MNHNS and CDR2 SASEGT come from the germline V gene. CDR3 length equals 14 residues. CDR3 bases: TGTGCCAGCACTTGGGGACAGATGAACAATGAGCAGTACTTC. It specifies CASTWGQMNNEQYF.

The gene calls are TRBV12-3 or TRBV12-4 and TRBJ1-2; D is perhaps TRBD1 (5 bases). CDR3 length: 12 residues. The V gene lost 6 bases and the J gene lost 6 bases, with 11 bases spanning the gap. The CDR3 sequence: CASSSGRHGYTF. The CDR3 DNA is TGTGCCAGCAGCTCGGGACGCCATGGCTACACCTTC.

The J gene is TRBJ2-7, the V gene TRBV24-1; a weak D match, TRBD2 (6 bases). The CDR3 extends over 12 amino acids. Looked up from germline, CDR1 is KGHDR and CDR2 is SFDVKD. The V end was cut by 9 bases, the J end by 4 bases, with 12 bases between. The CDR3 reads CATSEGSYEQYF. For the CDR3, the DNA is TGTGCCACCTCGGAGGGGTCATACGAGCAGTACTTC.

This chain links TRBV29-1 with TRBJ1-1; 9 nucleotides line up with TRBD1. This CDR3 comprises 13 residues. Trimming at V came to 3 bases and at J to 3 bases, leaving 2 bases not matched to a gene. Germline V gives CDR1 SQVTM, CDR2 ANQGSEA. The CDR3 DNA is TGCAGCGTTGATGACAGGGGGTACACTGAAGCTTTCTTT. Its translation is CSVDDRGYTEAFF. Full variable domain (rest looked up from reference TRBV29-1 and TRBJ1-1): SAVISQKPSRDICQRGTSLTIQCQVDSQVTMMFWYRQQPGQSLTLIATANQGSEATYESGFVIDKFPISRPNLTFSTLTVSNMSPEDSSIYLCSVDDRGYTEAFFGQGTRLTVV.

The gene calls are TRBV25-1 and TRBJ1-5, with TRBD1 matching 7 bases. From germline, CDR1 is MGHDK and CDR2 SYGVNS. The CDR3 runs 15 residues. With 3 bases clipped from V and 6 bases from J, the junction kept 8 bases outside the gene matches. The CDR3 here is CASSDHRGSGQPQHF. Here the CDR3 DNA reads TGTGCCAGCAGTGATCACAGGGGCTCTGGTCAGCCCCAGCATTTT.

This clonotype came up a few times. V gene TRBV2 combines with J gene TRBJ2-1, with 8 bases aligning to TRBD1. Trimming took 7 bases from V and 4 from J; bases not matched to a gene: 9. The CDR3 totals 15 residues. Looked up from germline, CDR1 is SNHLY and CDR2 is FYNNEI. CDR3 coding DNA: TGTGCCAGCATAGGAGGGACAGGAAATTACAATGAGCAGTTCTTC. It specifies CASIGGTGNYNEQFF.

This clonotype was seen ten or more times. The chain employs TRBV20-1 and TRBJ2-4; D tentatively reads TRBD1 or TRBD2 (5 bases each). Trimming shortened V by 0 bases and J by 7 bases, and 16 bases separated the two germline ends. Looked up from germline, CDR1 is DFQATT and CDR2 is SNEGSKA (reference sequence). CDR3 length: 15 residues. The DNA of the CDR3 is TGCAGTGCTAGAGAAGAGGGTGGGGCTGTTAACATTCAGTACTTC. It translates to CSAREEGGAVNIQYF.

The CDR3 coding sequence is TGTGCCAGCAGGAGTTCAGCGGATGGGACCTACACCTTC. Its protein is CASRSSADGTYTF. This chain joins TRBV6-2 or TRBV6-3 and TRBJ1-2; weak D call: TRBD1 (5 bases). The CDR3 has 13 residues. Germline CDR1 is MNHEY and CDR2 is SVGEGT. Trimming shortened V by 6 bases and J by 10 bases, and 18 bases separated the two germline ends.